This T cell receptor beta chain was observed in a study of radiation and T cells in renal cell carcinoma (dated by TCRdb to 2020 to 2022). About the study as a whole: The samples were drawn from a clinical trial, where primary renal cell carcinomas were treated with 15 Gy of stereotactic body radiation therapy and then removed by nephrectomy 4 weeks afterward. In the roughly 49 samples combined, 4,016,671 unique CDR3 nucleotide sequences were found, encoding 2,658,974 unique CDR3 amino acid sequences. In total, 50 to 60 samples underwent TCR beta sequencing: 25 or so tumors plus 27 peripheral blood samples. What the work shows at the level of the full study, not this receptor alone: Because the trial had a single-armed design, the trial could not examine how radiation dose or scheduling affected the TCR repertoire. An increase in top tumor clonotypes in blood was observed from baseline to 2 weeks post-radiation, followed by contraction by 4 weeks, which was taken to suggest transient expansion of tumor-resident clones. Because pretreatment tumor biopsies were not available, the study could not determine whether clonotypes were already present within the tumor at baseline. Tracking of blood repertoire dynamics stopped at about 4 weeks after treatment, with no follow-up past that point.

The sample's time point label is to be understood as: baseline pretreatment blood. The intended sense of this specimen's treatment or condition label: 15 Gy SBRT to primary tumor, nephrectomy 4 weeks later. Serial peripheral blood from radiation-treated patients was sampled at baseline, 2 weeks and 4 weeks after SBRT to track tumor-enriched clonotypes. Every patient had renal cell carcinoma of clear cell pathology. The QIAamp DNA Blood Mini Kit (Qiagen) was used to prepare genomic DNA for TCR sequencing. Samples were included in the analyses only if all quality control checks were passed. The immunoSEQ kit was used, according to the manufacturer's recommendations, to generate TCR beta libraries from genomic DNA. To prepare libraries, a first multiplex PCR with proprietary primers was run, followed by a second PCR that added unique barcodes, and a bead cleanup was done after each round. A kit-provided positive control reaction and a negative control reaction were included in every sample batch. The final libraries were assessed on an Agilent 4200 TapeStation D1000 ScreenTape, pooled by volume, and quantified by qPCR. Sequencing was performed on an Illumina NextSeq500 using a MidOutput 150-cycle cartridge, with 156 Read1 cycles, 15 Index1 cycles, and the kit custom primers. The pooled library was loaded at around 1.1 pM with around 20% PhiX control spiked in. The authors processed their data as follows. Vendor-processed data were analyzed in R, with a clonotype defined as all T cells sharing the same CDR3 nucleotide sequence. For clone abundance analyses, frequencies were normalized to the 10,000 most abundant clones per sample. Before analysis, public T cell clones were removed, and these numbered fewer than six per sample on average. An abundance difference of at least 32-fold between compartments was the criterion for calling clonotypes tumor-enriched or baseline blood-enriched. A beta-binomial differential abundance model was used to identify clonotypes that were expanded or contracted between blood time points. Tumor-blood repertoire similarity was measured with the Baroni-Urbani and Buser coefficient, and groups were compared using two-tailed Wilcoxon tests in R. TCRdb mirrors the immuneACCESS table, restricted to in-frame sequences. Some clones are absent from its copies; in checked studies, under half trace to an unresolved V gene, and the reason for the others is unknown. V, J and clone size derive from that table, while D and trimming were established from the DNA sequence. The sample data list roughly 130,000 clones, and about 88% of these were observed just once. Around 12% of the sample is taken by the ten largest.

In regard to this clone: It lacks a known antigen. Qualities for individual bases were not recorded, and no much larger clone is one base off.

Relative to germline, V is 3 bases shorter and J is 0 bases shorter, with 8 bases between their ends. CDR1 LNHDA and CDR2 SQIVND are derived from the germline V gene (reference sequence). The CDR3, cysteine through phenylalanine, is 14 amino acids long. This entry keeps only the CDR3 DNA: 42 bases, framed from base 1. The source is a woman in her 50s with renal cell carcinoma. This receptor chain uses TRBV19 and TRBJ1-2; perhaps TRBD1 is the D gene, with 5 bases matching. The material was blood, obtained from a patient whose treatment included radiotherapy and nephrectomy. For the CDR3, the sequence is CASSMTGANYGYTF. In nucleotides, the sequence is TGTGCCAGTAGTATGACGGGGGCTAACTATGGCTACACCTTC. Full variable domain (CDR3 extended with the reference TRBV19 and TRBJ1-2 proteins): DGGITQSPKYLFRKEGQNVTLSCEQNLNHDAMYWYRQDPGQGLRLIYYSQIVNDFQKGDIAEGYSVSREKKESFPLTVTSAQKNPTAFYLCASSMTGANYGYTFGSGTRLTVV.